This T cell receptor (beta chain) was captured by sequencing in a study of blood T cells in healthy people across ages. The trim removed 5 bases at V and 6 bases at J, leaving 6 bases unmatched. Germline CDR1 reads PRHDT; CDR2 reads FYEKMQ (reference sequence). The CDR3 extends over 14 amino acids. It was with a sample-barcoded 5' primer and a J-beta primer mix that a second PCR of roughly 7 to 12 cycles was run. TCRdb itself ran the 5' RACE reads through MiXCR, one entry per CDR3 protein. The sample contains 650,000 to 900,000 distinct CDR3 sequences, approximately 65% of which appear only once. The receptor was derived from a man aged 25 to 45 in good health. Sequenced: blood. The chain employs TRBV13 and TRBJ2-3, with 9 bases that match TRBD1. CDR3 DNA: TGTGCCAGCAGCCGTCGACAGGGGGTCGATACGCAGTATTTT. Amino acids: CASSRRQGVDTQYF.